The 5 T cell receptor beta chains presented below share a single source sample, sequenced in a study of cytomegalovirus exposure and HLA in healthy donors. PCR employed 60 Vbeta and 13 Jbeta primers. The method was immunoSEQ multiplex PCR; TCRdb's version includes in-frame clones alone and lacks a portion of them. The sample includes approximately 150,000 clones, 60% to 80% of them seen just once. Input material: PBMCs. The receptors shown here come from a woman in her 40s in good health and CMV-seropositive.

The gene calls are TRBV29-1 and TRBJ1-1; D is possibly TRBD1 (6 bases). The CDR3 has 13 amino acids. V lost 3 bases, J lost 4 bases, and 12 bases lay in between. CDR1 and CDR2 (germline): SQVTM, ANQGSEA. CDR3 residues: CSVDQTGGTEAFF. The CDR3 DNA sequence: TGCAGCGTTGATCAGACAGGCGGCACTGAAGCTTTCTTT.

The V and J genes are TRBV15 and TRBJ2-5; D possibly corresponds to TRBD1 (5 bases). V lost 0 bases and J 10 bases, leaving 15 bases between the germline ends. In germline, CDR1 is LNHNV, CDR2 YYDKDF (reference sequence). The CDR3 runs to 14 residues. In DNA form, the CDR3 reads TGTGCCACCAGCAGAGACCGACAGCAGCCGATCCAGTACTTC. It encodes CATSRDRQQPIQYF.

With regard to this clone: This CDR3 is also generated by other DNA sequences in the sample. The chain recombines TRBV9 with TRBJ2-5, with TRBD2 matching over 10 bases. Per germline, CDR1 SGDLS and CDR2 YYNGEE. The V and J ends lost 0 bases and 5 bases, in that order; junction bases with no gene match: 10. The CDR3 totals 17 residues. CDR3 sequence reads: CASSVALGAGGLETQYF. The CDR3 coding sequence is TGTGCCAGCAGCGTAGCCCTAGGAGCGGGGGGGCTGGAGACCCAGTACTTC.

The chain carries TRBV9 and TRBJ1-6; 8 bases align to TRBD1. CDR3 length: 15 residues. Germline values: CDR1 SGDLS, CDR2 YYNGEE. V shed 3 bases and J 10 bases; nucleotides not matched to a gene: 9. CDR3 nucleotide sequence: TGTGCCAGCAGCGAGAAGGGACAGGCGCTCTCACCCCTCCACTTT. Protein product: CASSEKGQALSPLHF.

This clone showed up just a few times. The chain is built from TRBV27 and TRBJ1-3; D might be TRBD1 (5 bases). Germline V CDR1 and CDR2: MNHEY, SMNVEV (reference sequence). Trimming pared 2 bases from V and 2 bases from J, leaving 13 bases between. The CDR3 length is 16 residues. The CDR3 loop is CASSLKGLGTGNTIYF. The DNA of the CDR3 is TGTGCCAGCAGTTTAAAGGGGCTAGGGACTGGAAACACCATATATTTT.